This entry is about one T cell receptor beta chain. Its antigen is unknown. The entry originates in a study of T cells in localized non-small cell lung cancer. CDR1 LNHNV and CDR2 YYDKDF come from the germline V gene (reference sequence). V lost 1 base, J lost 9 bases, and 12 bases lay in between. This CDR3 spans 14 amino acids. Study findings and constraints: Adjacent lung was found to contain a median approximately 60 of the top 100 tumor clones. Without multi-region sequencing, intratumor heterogeneity could not be excluded.

Clones were read by immunoSEQ multiplex PCR, and TCRdb kept only the in-frame ones, dropping some. The sample consists of 28,000 or so clones, approximately 89% of them appearing once. This receptor was obtained from a female donor at least 60 years old with stage II squamous cell lung carcinoma. The J gene is TRBJ2-2, the V gene TRBV15; D may be TRBD2 (5 bases). The material sequenced was peripheral blood, taken before any cancer treatment. The CDR3 here is CATSRVGHGRELFF. CDR3 bases: TGTGCCACCAGCAGAGTTGGTCACGGGAGGGAGCTGTTTTTT. Drawing the rest from reference TRBV15 and TRBJ2-2, the complete variable domain is DAMVIQNPRYQVTQFGKPVTLSCSQTLNHNVMYWYQQKSSQAPKLLFHYYDKDFNNEADTPDNFQSRRPNTSFCFLDIRSPGLGDTAMYLCATSRVGHGRELFFGEGSRLTVL.